The clone carrying this T cell receptor beta chain was seen a few times. The repertoire was sequenced with immunoSEQ multiplex PCR; TCRdb's copy has only in-frame clones and lacks some. The data show 410,000 or so clones, 70% to 90% seen once. This record comes from a study of blood T cell repertoires in COVID-19. Germline loops: CDR1 SGHAT, CDR2 FQNNGV. V was pared by 10 bases and J by 8 bases, with 15 bases between. CDR3 length: 12 residues. Material: peripheral blood. The chain is built from TRBV11-2 and TRBJ1-3; no clear D gene. The receptor comes from a woman aged 40 to 50 with COVID-19, enrolled during active disease. The CDR3 region is CATTWGGDTIYF. CDR3 nucleotides: TGTGCCACTACGTGGGGAGGAGACACCATATATTTT. Based on the CDR3 plus reference TRBV11-2 and TRBJ1-3, the full variable domain is EAGVAQSPRYKIIEKRQSVAFWCNPISGHATLYWYQQILGQGPKLLIQFQNNGVVDDSQLPKDRFSAERLKGVDSTLKIQPAKLEDSAVYLCATTWGGDTIYFGEGSWLTVV.